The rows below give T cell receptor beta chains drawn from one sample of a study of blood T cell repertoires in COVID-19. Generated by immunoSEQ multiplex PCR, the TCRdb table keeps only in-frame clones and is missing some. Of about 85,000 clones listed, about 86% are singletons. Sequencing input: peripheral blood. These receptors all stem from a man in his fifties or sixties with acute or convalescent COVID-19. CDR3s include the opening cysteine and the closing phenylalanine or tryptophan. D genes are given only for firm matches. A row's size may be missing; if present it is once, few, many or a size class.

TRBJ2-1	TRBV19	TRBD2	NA	TGTGCCAGTAGTTATAGCGGGGGTCCCAACAATGAGCAGTTCTTC	CASSYSGGPNNEQFF
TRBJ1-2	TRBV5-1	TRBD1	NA	TGCGCCAGCAGTTTGACATTGGGACAGGGGCATGGCTACACCTTC	CASSLTLGQGHGYTF
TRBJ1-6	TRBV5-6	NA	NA	TGTGCCAGCAGCTGGACAGTTGTTAATTCACCCCTCCACTTT	CASSWTVVNSPLHF
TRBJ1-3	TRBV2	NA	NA	TGTGCCAGCAGTGAAGCGCCGTCCGTACTTGGAAACACCATATATTTT	CASSEAPSVLGNTIYF
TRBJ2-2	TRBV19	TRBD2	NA	TGTGCCAGTAGATGGAGCGGGGGGCCCCGGGGCGGGGAGCTGTTTTTT	CASRWSGGPRGGELFF
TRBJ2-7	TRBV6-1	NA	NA	TGTGCCAGCAGTGACCGGGACAACTACGAGCAGTACTTC	CASSDRDNYEQYF
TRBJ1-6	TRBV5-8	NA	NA	TGTGCCAGCAGCTTCGACAGGCAATGGAATTCACCCCTCCACTTT	CASSFDRQWNSPLHF
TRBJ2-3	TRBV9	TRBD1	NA	TGTGCCAGCAGCGACGGGACAGGGGGAAATACGCAGTATTTT	CASSDGTGGNTQYF
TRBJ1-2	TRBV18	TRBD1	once	TGTGCCAGCACTATTAAACGCGACAGGGAAGGGGGCTACACCTTC	CASTIKRDREGGYTF
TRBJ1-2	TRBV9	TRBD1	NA	TGTGCCAGCAGCATCTCAGACAGGGCCCACTATGGCTACACCTTC	CASSISDRAHYGYTF
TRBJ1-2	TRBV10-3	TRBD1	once	TGTGCCATCAGTGAGTCGGGTTTCGTACAGGGGGATGGCTACACCTTC	CAISESGFVQGDGYTF
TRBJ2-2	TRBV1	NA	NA	TGCACCAGCAGCCATGTAGGGACTAGCGGGGGGACGAACACCGGGGAGCTGTTTTTT	CTSSHVGTSGGTNTGELFF
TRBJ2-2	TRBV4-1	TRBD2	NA	TGCGCCAGCAGCCAAGTAGCGGGGGGAAACACCGGGGAGCTGTTTTTT	CASSQVAGGNTGELFF
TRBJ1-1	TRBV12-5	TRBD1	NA	TGTGCTAGTGGTTTCGGGACAGGGGTCCGGAACACTGAAGCTTTCTTT	CASGFGTGVRNTEAFF
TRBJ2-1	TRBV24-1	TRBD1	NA	TGTGCCACCAGTCTCGGGGACAGGGGGTTTGGGAATGAGCAGTTCTTC	CATSLGDRGFGNEQFF
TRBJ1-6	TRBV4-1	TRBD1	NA	TGCGCCAGCAGCACCGAAACAGGGGGGAATAATTCACCCCTCCACTTT	CASSTETGGNNSPLHF
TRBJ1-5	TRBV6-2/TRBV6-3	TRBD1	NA	TGTGCCAGCAGCCGTACAGGGGGTAGCAATCAGCCCCAGCATTTT	CASSRTGGSNQPQHF
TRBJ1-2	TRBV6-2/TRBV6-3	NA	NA	TGTGCCAGCAGTTATGGTACTACATATGGCTACACCTTC	CASSYGTTYGYTF
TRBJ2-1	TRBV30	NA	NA	TGTGCCTGGAGTGTCGGTTCTAACAATGAGCAGTTCTTC	CAWSVGSNNEQFF
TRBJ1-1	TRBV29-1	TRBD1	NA	TGCAGCGTCCTATTTTGGACAGGGGGAGTCACTGAAGCTTTCTTT	CSVLFWTGGVTEAFF
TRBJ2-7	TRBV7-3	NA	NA	TGTGCCAGCAGCCCTTTGGCCGAGCAGTACTTC	CASSPLAEQYF
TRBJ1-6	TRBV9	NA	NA	TGTGCCAGCAGCGCTCGACAGGACAGAAATAATTCACCCCTCCACTTT	CASSARQDRNNSPLHF
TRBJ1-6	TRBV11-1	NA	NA	TGTGCCAGCAGCGGACAGAGTGATAATTCACCCCTCCACTTT	CASSGQSDNSPLHF
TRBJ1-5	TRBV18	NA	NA	TGTGCCAGCTCACCGGCAAACAGCAATCAGCCCCAGCATTTT	CASSPANSNQPQHF
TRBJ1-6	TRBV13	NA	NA	TGTGCCAGCAGCTTAGGACCAGGGGAGCCCCTCCACTTT	CASSLGPGEPLHF
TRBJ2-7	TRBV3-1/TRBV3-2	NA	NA	TGTGCCAGCAGCCTACGGGTGGGCGAGCAGTACTTC	CASSLRVGEQYF
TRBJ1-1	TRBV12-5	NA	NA	TGTGCTAGTGGTTCCGGAGCCTATACAGGGAACACTGAAGCTTTCTTT	CASGSGAYTGNTEAFF
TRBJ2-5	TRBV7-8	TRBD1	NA	TGTGCCAGCAGCTCAGCCCTTCGACAGGGACAGACCCAGTACTTC	CASSSALRQGQTQYF
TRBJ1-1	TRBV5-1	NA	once	TGCGCCAGCAGCTTGTATGGCAGGGGTAAAGCGATTGAAGCTTTCTTT	CASSLYGRGKAIEAFF